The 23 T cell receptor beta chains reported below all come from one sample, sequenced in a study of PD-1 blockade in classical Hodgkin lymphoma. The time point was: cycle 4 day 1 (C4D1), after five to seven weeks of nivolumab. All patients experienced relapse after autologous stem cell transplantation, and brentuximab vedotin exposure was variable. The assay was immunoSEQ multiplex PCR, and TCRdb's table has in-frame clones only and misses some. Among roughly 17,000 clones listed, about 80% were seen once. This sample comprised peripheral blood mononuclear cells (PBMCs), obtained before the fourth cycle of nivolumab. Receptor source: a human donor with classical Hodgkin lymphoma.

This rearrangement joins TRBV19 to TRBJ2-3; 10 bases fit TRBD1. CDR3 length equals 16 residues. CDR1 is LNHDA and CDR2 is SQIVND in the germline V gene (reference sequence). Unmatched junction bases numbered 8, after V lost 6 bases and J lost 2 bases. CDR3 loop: CASRSGTGVATDTQYF. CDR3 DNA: TGTGCCAGTAGGTCCGGGACAGGGGTGGCCACAGATACGCAGTATTTT. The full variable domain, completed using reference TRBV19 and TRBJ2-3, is DGGITQSPKYLFRKEGQNVTLSCEQNLNHDAMYWYRQDPGQGLRLIYYSQIVNDFQKGDIAEGYSVSREKKESFPLTVTSAQKNPTAFYLCASRSGTGVATDTQYFGPGTRLTVL.

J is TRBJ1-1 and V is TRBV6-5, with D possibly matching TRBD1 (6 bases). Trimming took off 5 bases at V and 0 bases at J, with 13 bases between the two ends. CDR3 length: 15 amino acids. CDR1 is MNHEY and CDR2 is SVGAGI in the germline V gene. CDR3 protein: CASSPTGQMNTEAFF. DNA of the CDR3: TGTGCCAGCAGTCCAACGGGACAAATGAACACTGAAGCTTTCTTT.

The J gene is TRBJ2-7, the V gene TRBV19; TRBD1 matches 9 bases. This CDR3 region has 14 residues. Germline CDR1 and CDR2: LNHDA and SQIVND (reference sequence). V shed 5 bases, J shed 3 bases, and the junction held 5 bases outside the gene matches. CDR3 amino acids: CASSSQGAGYEQYF. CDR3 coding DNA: TGTGCCAGTAGTTCACAGGGGGCTGGCTACGAGCAGTACTTC.

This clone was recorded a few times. The CDR3 loop is CASSLGTENTEAFF. The CDR3, as DNA: TGTGCCAGCAGCTTAGGCACGGAGAACACTGAAGCTTTCTTT. The genes are TRBV7-9 and TRBJ1-1; D unclear. This CDR3 spans 14 amino acids. V dropped 1 base and J dropped 1 base, with 7 bases sitting between them. Looked up from germline, CDR1 is SEHNR and CDR2 is FQNEAQ (reference sequence).

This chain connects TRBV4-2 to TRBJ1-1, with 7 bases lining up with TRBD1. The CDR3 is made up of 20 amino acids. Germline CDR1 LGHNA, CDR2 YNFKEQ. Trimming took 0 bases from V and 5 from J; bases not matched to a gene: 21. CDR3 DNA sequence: TGTGCCAGCAGCCAAGATCAGGCCGGGGGGCAGCCCAGGGGGAGGACTGAAGCTTTCTTT. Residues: CASSQDQAGGQPRGRTEAFF.

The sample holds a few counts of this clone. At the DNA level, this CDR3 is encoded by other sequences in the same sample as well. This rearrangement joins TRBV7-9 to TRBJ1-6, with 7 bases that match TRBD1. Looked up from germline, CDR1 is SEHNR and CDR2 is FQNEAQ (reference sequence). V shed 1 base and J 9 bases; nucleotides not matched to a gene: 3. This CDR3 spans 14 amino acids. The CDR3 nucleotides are TGTGCCAGCAGCTTAGACAGGGGAAGTTCACCCCTCCACTTT. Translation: CASSLDRGSSPLHF.

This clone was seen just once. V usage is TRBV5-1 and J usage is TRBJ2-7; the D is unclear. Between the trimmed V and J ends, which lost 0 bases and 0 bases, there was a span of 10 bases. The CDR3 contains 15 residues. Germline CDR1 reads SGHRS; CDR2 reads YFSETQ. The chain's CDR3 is CASSLEPGPSYEQYF. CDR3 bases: TGCGCCAGCAGCTTGGAGCCGGGCCCCTCCTACGAGCAGTACTTC.

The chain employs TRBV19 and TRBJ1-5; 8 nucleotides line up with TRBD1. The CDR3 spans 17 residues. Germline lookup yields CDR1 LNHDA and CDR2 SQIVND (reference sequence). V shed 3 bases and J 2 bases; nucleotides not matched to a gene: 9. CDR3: CASSMGQDIVRNQPQHF. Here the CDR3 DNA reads TGTGCCAGTAGTATGGGACAGGACATAGTCCGCAATCAGCCCCAGCATTTT.

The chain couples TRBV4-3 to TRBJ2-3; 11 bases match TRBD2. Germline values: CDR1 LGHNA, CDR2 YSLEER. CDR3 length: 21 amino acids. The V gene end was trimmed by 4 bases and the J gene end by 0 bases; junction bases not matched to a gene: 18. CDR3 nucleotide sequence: TGCGCCAGCAGCCTATCTATGGTTGGGCTAGCGGGGGGCTTAAGCACAGATACGCAGTATTTT. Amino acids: CASSLSMVGLAGGLSTDTQYF.

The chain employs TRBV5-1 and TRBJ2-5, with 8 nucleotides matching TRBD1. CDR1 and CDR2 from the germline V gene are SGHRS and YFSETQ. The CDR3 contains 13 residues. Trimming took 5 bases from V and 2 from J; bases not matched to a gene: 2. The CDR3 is CASRQGAQETQYF. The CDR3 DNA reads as TGCGCCAGCAGGCAGGGGGCACAAGAGACCCAGTACTTC.

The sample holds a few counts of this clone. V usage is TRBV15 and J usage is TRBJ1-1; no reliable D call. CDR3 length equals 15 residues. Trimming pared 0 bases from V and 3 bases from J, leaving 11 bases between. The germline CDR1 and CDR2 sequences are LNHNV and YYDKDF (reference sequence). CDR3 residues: CATSRELAMDTEAFF. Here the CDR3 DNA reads TGTGCCACCAGCAGAGAATTGGCGATGGACACTGAAGCTTTCTTT.

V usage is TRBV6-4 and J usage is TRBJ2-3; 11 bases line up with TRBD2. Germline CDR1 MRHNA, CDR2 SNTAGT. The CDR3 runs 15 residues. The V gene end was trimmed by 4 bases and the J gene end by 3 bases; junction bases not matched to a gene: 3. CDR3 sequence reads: CASSALAGGTDTQYF. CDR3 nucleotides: TGTGCCAGCAGTGCCCTAGCGGGGGGAACAGATACGCAGTATTTT.

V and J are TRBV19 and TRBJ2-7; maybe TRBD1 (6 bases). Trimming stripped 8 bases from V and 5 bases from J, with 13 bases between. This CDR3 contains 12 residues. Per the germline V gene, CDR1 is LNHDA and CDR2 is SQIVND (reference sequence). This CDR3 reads CASGQGLHEQYF. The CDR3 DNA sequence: TGTGCCAGTGGGCAGGGGTTGCACGAGCAGTACTTC.

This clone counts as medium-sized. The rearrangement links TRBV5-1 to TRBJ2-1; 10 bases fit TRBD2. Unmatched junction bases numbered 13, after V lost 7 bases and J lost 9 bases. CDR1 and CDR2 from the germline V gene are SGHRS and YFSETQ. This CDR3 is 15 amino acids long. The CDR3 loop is CASFPAGGLSGEQFF. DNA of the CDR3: TGCGCCAGCTTTCCAGCGGGGGGGCTCTCCGGTGAGCAGTTCTTC. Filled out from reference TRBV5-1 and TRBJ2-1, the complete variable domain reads KAGVTQTPRYLIKTRGQQVTLSCSPISGHRSVSWYQQTPGQGLQFLFEYFSETQRNKGNFPGRFSGRQFSNSRSEMNVSTLELGDSALYLCASFPAGGLSGEQFFGPGTRLTVL.

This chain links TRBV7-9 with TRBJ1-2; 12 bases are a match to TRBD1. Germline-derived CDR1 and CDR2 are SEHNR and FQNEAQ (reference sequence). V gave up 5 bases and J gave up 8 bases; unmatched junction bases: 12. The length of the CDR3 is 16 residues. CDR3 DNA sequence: TGTGCCAGCAGCCCCTCCGGGACAGGGGGCCAGGGGGGCTACACCTTC. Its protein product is CASSPSGTGGQGGYTF.

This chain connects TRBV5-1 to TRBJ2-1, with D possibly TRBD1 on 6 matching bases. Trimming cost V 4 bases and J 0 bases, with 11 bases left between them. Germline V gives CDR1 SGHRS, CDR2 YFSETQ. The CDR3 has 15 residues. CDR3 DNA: TGCGCCAGCAGCCTGGACAGTGGCTCCTACAATGAGCAGTTCTTC. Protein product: CASSLDSGSYNEQFF.

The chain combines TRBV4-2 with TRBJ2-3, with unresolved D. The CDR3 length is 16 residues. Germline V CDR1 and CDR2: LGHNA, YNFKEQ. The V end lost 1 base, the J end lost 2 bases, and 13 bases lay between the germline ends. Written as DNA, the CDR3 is TGTGCCAGCAGCCAAGTCGATGCTGGGAACACAGATACGCAGTATTTT. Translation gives CASSQVDAGNTDTQYF.

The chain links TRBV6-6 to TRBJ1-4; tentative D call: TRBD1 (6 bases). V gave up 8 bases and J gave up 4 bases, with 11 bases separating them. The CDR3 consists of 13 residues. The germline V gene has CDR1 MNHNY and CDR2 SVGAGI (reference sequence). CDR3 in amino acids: CASVGQSNEKLFF. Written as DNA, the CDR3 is TGTGCCAGCGTAGGACAGAGTAATGAAAAACTGTTTTTT.

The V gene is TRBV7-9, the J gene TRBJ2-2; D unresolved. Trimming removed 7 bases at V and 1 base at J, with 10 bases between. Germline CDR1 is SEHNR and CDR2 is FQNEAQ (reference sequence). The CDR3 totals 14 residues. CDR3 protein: CASTETWNTGELFF. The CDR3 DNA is TGTGCCAGCACTGAAACCTGGAACACCGGGGAGCTGTTTTTT.

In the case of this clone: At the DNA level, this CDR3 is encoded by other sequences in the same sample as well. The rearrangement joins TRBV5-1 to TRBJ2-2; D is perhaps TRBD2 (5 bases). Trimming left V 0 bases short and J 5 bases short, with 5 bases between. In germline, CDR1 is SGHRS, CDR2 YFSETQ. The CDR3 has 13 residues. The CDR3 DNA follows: TGCGCCAGCAGCTTGGCGGGGACCGGGGAGCTGTTTTTT. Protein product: CASSLAGTGELFF.

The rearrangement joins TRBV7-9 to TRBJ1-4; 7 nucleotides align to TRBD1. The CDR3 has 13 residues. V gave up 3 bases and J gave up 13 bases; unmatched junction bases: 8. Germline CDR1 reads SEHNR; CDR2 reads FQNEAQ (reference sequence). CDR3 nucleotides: TGTGCCAGCAGCTTCCTACCTCAGGGGGGACTGTTTTTT. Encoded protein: CASSFLPQGGLFF.

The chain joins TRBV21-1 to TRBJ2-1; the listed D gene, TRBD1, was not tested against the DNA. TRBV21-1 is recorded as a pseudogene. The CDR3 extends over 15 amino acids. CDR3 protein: CASSRTGEAYNEQFF. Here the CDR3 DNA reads TGTGCCAGCAGCAGGACAGGGGAGGCCTACAATGAGCAGTTCTTC.

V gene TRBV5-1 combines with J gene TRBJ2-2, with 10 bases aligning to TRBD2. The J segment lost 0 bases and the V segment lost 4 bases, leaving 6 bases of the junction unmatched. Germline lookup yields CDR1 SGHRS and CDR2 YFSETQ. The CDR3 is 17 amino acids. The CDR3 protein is CASSAGLAVPNTGELFF. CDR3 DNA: TGCGCCAGCAGCGCTGGACTAGCGGTACCGAACACCGGGGAGCTGTTTTTT.